This TCR beta chain was obtained from a study of cytomegalovirus exposure and HLA in healthy donors. Background on the study: It was reported in a later analysis that the same platform had been used for the 90 to 150 validation repertoires as for the roughly 670 first-cohort repertoires.

Here immunoSEQ multiplex PCR was the method, and the copy in TCRdb shows in-frame clones only, minus some. This sample has fewer than 400,000 clones; roughly 85% occur once, and the top ten carry about 0.8%. The CDR3 contains 14 residues. CDR1 is WSHSY and CDR2 is SAAADI in the germline V gene. V lost 2 bases to trimming and J lost 1 base; unmatched junction nucleotides: 0. About this clone: Antigen specificity is unknown.

Whole-study results and caveats: Researchers counted 164 TCR beta chains as cytomegalovirus-associated. It was found in a later analysis that first-cohort TCR clusters tended to co-occur in the 120 validation repertoires.

The chain is built from TRBV10-2 and TRBJ2-7; 9 positions match TRBD2. Sequencing was performed on PBMCs. The TCR was taken from a woman younger than 30 in good health and CMV-seronegative. The CDR3 is CASSETSGSYEQYF. CDR3 DNA: TGCGCCAGCAGTGAGACTAGCGGGTCCTACGAGCAGTACTTC.